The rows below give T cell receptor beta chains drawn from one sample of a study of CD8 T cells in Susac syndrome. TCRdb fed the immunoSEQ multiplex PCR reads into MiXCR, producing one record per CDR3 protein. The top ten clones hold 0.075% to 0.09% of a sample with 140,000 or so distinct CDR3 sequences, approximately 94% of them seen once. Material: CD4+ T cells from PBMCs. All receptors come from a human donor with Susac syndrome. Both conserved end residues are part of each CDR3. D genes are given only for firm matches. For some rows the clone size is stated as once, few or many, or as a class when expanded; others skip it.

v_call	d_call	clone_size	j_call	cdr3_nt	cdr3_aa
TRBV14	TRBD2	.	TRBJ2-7	TGTGCCAGCAGCCAAGGACTAGCGGGAGCGGGCGAGCAGTACTTC	CASSQGLAGAGEQYF
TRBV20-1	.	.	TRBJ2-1	TGCAGTGCTAGTCTAGTTGTCCGGAATGAGCAGTTCTTC	CSASLVVRNEQFF
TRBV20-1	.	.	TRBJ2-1	TGCAGTGCGCCTACTAGTATAAGCTCCTACAATGAGCAGTTCTTC	CSAPTSISSYNEQFF
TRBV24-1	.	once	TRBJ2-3	TGTGCCACCAGCGACCCCGCTAGGCGAGATACGCAGTATTTT	CATSDPARRDTQYF
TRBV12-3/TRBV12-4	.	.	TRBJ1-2	TGTGCCAGCAGTCGGGATGGGATGACCTATGGCTACACCTTC	CASSRDGMTYGYTF
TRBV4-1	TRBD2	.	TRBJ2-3	TGCGCCAGCAGCCAACTAGCGGGGAGCACAGATACGCAGTATTTT	CASSQLAGSTDTQYF
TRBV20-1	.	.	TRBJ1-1	TGCAGTGCACCGTTAAGTAACACTCAAGCTTTCTTT	CSAPLSNTQAFF
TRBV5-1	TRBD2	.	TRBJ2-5	TGCGCCAGCAGACTAGCGGTAACGTCGGAGACCCAGTACTTC	CASRLAVTSETQYF
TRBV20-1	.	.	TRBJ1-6	TGCAGTGCTAGTTCTCGAGGGGCTCCTTCACCCCTCCACTTT	CSASSRGAPSPLHF
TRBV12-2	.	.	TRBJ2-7	TGTGCAAGTCGCTTAGCCGCGCTCGAGCAGTACTTC	CASRLAALEQYF
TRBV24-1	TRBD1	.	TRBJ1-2	TGTGCCACCACTGCCAAGAGGGGGCATGGCTACACCTTC	CATTAKRGHGYTF
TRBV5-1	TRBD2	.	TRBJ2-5	TGCGCCAGCAGCGTGACCCCTAGCGGGGTACGAGAGACCCAGTACTTC	CASSVTPSGVRETQYF
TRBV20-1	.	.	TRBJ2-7	TGCAGTGCTAGTAAGGCTACTACTAGTCGCTACGAGCAGTACTTC	CSASKATTSRYEQYF
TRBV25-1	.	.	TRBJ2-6	TGTGCCAGCAACTCTGGGGCCAACGTCCTGACTTTC	CASNSGANVLTF
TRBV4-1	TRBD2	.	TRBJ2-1	TGCGCCAGCAGCCAAATAGCGGGAGGGAGCTACAATGAGCAGTTCTTC	CASSQIAGGSYNEQFF
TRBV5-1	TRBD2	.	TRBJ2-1	TGCGCCAGCAGCTGGACTAGCGGAGCTCGAAATGAGCAGTTCTTC	CASSWTSGARNEQFF
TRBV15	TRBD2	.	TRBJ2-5	TGTGCCACCAGCAGAGATGTTACTAGCGGACCACCGGAGACCCAGTACTTC	CATSRDVTSGPPETQYF
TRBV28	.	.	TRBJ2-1	TGTGCCAGCAGTTTCCCGACAGCCCGACAGGCCCCGCAGTTCTTC	CASSFPTARQAPQFF
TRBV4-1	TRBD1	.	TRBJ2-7	TGCGCCAGCAGCTTACCCCCTATTACAGGGGACTACGAGCAGTACTTC	CASSLPPITGDYEQYF
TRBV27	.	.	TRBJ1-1	TGTGCCAGCAGTTTTAGGATTGGCGGCACTGAAGCTTTCTTT	CASSFRIGGTEAFF
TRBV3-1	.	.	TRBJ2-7	TGTGCCAGCAGCCAGGCGGGACCCGAGCAGTACTTC	CASSQAGPEQYF
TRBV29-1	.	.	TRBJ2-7	TGCAGCGTCCGGGGAGCCAGGGCCTACGAGCAGTACTTC	CSVRGARAYEQYF
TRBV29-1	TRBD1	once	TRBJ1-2	TGCAGCGTTTATGGGACAGGGAACTATGGCTACACCTTC	CSVYGTGNYGYTF
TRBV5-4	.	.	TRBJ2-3	TGTGCCAGCAGCTTGGGGACGTCCCGGCTTCGGACAGATACGCAGTATTTT	CASSLGTSRLRTDTQYF
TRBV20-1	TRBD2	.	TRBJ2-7	TGCAGTGCTAAAGATAGACTAGCGGATCCCTACGAGCAGTACTTC	CSAKDRLADPYEQYF
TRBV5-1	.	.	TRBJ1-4	TGCGCCAGCAGCACCGGGACGGGTAATGAAAAACTGTTTTTT	CASSTGTGNEKLFF
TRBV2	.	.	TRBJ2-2	TGTGCCAGCAGTGAGGCAGACGCGAACACCGGGGAGCTGTTTTTT	CASSEADANTGELFF
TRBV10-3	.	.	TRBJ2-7	TGTGCCATCCGGAATTACGACAGGACGTACGAGCAGTACTTC	CAIRNYDRTYEQYF
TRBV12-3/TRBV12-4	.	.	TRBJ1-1	TGTGCCAGCAACCAGGCGGGAGTAACTGAAGCTTTCTTT	CASNQAGVTEAFF
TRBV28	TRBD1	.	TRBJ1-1	TGTGCCAGCAGGACAGGGCAGATGAACACTGAAGCTTTCTTT	CASRTGQMNTEAFF
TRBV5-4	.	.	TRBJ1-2	TGTGCCAGCAGAGAGGTAGGCAGGGGAAACTATGGCTACACCTTC	CASREVGRGNYGYTF
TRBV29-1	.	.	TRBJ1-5	TGCAGCGTACGGGGACCGGGGGATCAGCCCCAGCATTTT	CSVRGPGDQPQHF
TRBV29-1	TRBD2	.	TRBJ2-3	TGCAGCGTTCTACCCAGCGGGGCGAGCACAGATACGCAGTATTTT	CSVLPSGASTDTQYF
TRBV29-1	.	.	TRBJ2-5	TGCAGCGTAGTAAACCGTAAGGCGGAGACCCAGTACTTC	CSVVNRKAETQYF
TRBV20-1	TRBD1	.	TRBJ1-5	TGCAGTGCCCCGGGCAGGGGGGGGATCAATCCCCAGCATTTT	CSAPGRGGINPQHF
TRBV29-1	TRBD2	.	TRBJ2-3	TGCAGCGTCGACGGGACTAGCGGTAGCACAGATACGCAGTATTTT	CSVDGTSGSTDTQYF
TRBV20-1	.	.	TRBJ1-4	TGCAGTGCTAGTGAGACCGCGGTGAATGAAAAACTGTTTTTT	CSASETAVNEKLFF
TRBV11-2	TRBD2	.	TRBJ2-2	TGTGCCAGCAGCTTTCCGATCAGCGGGGGAAACACCGGGGAGCTGTTTTTT	CASSFPISGGNTGELFF
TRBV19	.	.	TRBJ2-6	TGTGCCGTACAAAAGGAGGGGGCTGGGGCCAACGTCCTGACTTTC	CAVQKEGAGANVLTF
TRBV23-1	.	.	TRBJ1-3	TGCGCCAGCAGAAACACCATATATTTT	CASRNTIYF
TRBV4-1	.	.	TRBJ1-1	TGCGCCAGCAGCCCAACCTACAGGGAGCGCGCTTTCTTT	CASSPTYRERAFF
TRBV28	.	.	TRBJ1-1	TGTGCCAGCAGTCTACTACAAAAAGGCCCTGAAGCTTTCTTT	CASSLLQKGPEAFF
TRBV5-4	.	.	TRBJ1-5	TGTGCCAGCAGCTTGGACGGTCAGCCCCAGCATTTT	CASSLDGQPQHF
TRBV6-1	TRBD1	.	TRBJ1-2	TGTGCCAGCAGCCGAGGTACCAGGACAGGCCAGGGGTATGGCTACACCTTC	CASSRGTRTGQGYGYTF
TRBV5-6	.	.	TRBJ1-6	TGTGCCAGCAGCCAGCGGTCCCCGGGTTCACCCCTCCACTTT	CASSQRSPGSPLHF
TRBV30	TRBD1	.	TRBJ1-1	TGTGCCTGGAGTGGAAGGGGACAGGGGATAATGAACACTGAAGCTTTCTTT	CAWSGRGQGIMNTEAFF
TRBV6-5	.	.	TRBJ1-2	TGTGCCAGCAGGCCAACGGGGGGCGGCTACACCTTC	CASRPTGGGYTF
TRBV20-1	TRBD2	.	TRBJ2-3	TGCAGTGCTAGGAGCGGGGGGGCCACAGATACGCAGTATTTT	CSARSGGATDTQYF
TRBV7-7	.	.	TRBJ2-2	TGTGCCAGCAGCTTAGAGGGGCTCACCGGGGAGCTGTTTTTT	CASSLEGLTGELFF
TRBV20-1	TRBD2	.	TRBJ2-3	TGCAGCGGACCTGATAGCGGGAGTTCGACTGATACGCAGTATTTT	CSGPDSGSSTDTQYF
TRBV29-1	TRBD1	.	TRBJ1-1	TGCAGCGTTGACCGACCACAGGGGAGAATGAACACTGAAGCTTTCTTT	CSVDRPQGRMNTEAFF
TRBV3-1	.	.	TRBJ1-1	TGTGCCAGTAGATTGGGGGATGAAGCTTTCTTT	CASRLGDEAFF
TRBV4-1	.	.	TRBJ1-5	TGCGCCAGCAGCCAGGACATTCTACAGGTCACTCATCAGCCCCAGCATTTT	CASSQDILQVTHQPQHF
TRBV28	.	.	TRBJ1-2	TGTGCCAGCAGCCAAGGCCCCACTGGGGGCTACACCTTC	CASSQGPTGGYTF
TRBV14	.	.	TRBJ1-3	TGTGCCAGCAGCCCCCTAGGGCCGTTCTCTGGAAACACCATATATTTT	CASSPLGPFSGNTIYF
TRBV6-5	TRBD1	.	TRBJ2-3	TGTGCCAGCAGTTACTCGATCGGACAGGGGAACCCAGATACGCAGTATTTT	CASSYSIGQGNPDTQYF
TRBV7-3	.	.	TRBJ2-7	TGTGGTTTGGCCGGGGAAGAGCAGTACTTC	CGLAGEEQYF
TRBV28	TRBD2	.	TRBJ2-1	TGTGCCAGACCCACCGGGACTAGCGGGAACAATGAGCAGTTCTTC	CARPTGTSGNNEQFF
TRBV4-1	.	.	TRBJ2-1	TGCGCCAGCAGCCAGCCCCGGGACAAAGGCCATGAGCAGTTCTTC	CASSQPRDKGHEQFF
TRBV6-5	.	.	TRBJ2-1	TGTGCCAGCAGCCGACGGGCTGACAATGAGCAGTTCTTC	CASSRRADNEQFF